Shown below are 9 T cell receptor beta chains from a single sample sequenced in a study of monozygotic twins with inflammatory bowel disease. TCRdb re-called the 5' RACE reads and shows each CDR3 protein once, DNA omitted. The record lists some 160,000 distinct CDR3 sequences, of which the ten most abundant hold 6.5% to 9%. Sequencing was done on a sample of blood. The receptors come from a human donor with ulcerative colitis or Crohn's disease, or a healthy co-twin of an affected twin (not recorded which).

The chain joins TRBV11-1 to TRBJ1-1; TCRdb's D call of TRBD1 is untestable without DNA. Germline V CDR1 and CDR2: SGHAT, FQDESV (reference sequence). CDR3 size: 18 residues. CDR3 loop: CASSSGIDKGFMNTEAFF.

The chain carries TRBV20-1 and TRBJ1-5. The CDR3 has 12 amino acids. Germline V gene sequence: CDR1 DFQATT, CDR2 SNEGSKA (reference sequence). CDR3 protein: CSARGSNQPQHF.

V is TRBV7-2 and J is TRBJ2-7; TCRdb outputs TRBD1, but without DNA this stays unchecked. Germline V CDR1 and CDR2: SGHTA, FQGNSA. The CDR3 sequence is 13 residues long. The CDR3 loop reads CASSAGQVREQYF. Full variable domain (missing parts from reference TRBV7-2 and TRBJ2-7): GAGVSQSPSNKVTEKGKDVELRCDPISGHTALYWYRQSLGQGLEFLIYFQGNSAPDKSGLPSDRFSAERTGGSVSTLTIQRTQQEDSAVYLCASSAGQVREQYFGPGTRLTVT.

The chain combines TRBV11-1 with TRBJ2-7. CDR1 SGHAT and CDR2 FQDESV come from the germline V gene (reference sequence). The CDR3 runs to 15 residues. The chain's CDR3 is CASSLHIGVTYEQYF.

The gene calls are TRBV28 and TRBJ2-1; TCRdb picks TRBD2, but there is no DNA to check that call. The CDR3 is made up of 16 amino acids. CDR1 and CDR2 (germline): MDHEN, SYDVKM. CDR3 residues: CASSLRGTSVGNEQFF.

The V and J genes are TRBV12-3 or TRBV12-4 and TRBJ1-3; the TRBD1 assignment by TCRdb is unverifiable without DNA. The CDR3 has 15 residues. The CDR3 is CASRTGTVSGNTIYF.

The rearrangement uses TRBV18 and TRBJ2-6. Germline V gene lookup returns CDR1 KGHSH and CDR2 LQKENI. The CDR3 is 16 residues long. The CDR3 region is CASSPRQRSGANVLTF.

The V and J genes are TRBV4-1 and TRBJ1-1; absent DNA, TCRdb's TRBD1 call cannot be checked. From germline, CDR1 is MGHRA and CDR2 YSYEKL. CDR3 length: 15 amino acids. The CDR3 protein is CASSQDKLTGGRAFF.

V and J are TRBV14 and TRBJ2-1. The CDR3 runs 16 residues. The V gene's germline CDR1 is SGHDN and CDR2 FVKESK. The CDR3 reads CASSQEVGLRRDEQFF.